This entry lists 20 T cell receptor beta chains sequenced from one sample in a study of blood T cell repertoires in COVID-19. Data came from immunoSEQ multiplex PCR; TCRdb stores just in-frame clones and leaves some out. The repertoire holds 270,000 or so clones, with around 90% as singletons. The sample comprised peripheral blood. The receptors come from a woman aged 60-75 years with COVID-19, enrolled during active disease.

The chain recombines TRBV6-5 with TRBJ2-7; D perhaps matches TRBD2 (6 bases). Between the trimmed V and J ends, which lost 5 bases and 3 bases, there was a span of 14 bases. Per germline, CDR1 MNHEY and CDR2 SVGAGI. The CDR3 is 14 residues long. The CDR3 here is CASSTGPRGYEQYF. Here the CDR3 DNA reads TGTGCCAGCAGTACGGGACCGCGGGGCTACGAGCAGTACTTC.

The CDR3 here is CASGTGEDEQYF. The CDR3 bases are TGCGCCAGCGGTACAGGGGAGGACGAGCAGTACTTC. The rearrangement links TRBV5-1 to TRBJ2-7, with D possibly being TRBD1 (7 bases). Trimming removed 7 bases from V and 5 bases from J, with 13 bases in between. Germline V CDR1 and CDR2: SGHRS, YFSETQ. This CDR3 spans 12 amino acids.

The rearrangement uses TRBV7-9 and TRBJ2-3; D is undetermined. The CDR3 extends over 12 amino acids. Deletions cut 5 bases from V and 2 bases from J, with 5 bases between. Germline V lookup: CDR1 SEHNR, CDR2 FQNEAQ (reference sequence). The chain's CDR3 is CASSQATDTQYF. CDR3 nucleotide sequence: TGTGCCAGCAGCCAAGCCACAGATACGCAGTATTTT.

The chain carries TRBV6-5 and TRBJ1-1; weak D call: TRBD1 (6 bases). CDR1 MNHEY and CDR2 SVGAGI come from the germline V gene. Trimming took 6 bases from V and 5 from J, leaving 13 bases between them. The CDR3 consists of 13 residues. This CDR3 reads CASSLQGETEAFF. The CDR3 DNA is TGTGCCAGCAGCCTACAGGGTGAAACTGAAGCTTTCTTT.

The chain is built from TRBV14 and TRBJ1-1; TRBD1 matches at 12 bases. The germline CDR1 and CDR2 sequences are SGHDN and FVKESK. The junction had 9 bases not matched to a gene; V was cut back by 4 bases and J by 3 bases. CDR3 length equals 17 residues. CDR3 residues: CASSPRGTGGRDTEAFF. For the CDR3, the DNA is TGTGCCAGCAGCCCACGCGGGACAGGGGGCCGGGACACTGAAGCTTTCTTT. The full variable domain, in which reference TRBV14 and TRBJ1-1 provide the parts outside the CDR3, is EAGVTQFPSHSVIEKGQTVTLRCDPISGHDNLYWYRRVMGKEIKFLLHFVKESKQDESGMPNNRFLAERTGGTYSTLKVQPAELEDSGVYFCASSPRGTGGRDTEAFFGQGTRLTVV.

The chain uses TRBV2 and TRBJ1-2; D gene unclear. In germline, CDR1 is SNHLY, CDR2 FYNNEI. V lost 4 bases and J 0 bases, leaving 15 bases between the germline ends. The CDR3 sequence is 16 residues long. The CDR3 reads CASSVGTAPTNYGYTF. The CDR3 DNA is TGTGCCAGCAGTGTGGGCACTGCACCAACTAACTATGGCTACACCTTC. The variable domain in full, with the rest retrieved from reference TRBV2 and TRBJ1-2, is EPEVTQTPSHQVTQMGQEVILRCVPISNHLYFYWYRQILGQKVEFLVSFYNNEISEKSEIFDDQFSVERPDGSNFTLKIRSTKLEDSAMYFCASSVGTAPTNYGYTFGSGTRLTVV.

This clone showed up just once. At the DNA level, this CDR3 is encoded by other sequences in the same sample as well. The chain joins TRBV9 to TRBJ2-1, with 7 bases identical to TRBD2. CDR3 length: 15 amino acids. Germline V gene sequence: CDR1 SGDLS, CDR2 YYNGEE. V gave up 0 bases and J gave up 3 bases; unmatched junction bases: 3. In DNA, the CDR3 is TGTGCCAGCAGCGTAGTAAGCGGGGTCTACAATGAGCAGTTCTTC. It encodes CASSVVSGVYNEQFF.

The rearrangement joins TRBV4-1 to TRBJ1-3; no firm D call. Per the germline V gene, CDR1 is MGHRA and CDR2 is YSYEKL. This CDR3 is 14 amino acids long. The V end lost 4 bases, the J end lost 4 bases, and 11 bases lay between the germline ends. CDR3 loop: CASSPARRGNTIYF. The CDR3 region has the DNA TGCGCCAGCAGCCCGGCCCGGAGAGGAAACACCATATATTTT.

The chain joins TRBV6-5 to TRBJ1-1; no clear D gene. The CDR3 consists of 13 residues. Germline V CDR1 and CDR2: MNHEY, SVGAGI. The V gene lost 8 bases and the J gene lost 3 bases, with 13 bases spanning the gap. The CDR3 sequence is CASSRSGDTEAFF. The CDR3 DNA is TGTGCCAGCTCCAGGTCCGGGGACACTGAAGCTTTCTTT.

This clone was counted only a few times. The chain links TRBV2 to TRBJ2-3; 13 positions match TRBD2. The germline gives CDR1 SNHLY, CDR2 FYNNEI. The ends lost 6 bases at V and 1 base at J; junction bases unmatched: 4. This CDR3 region has 16 residues. The CDR3 is CASRGLAGARTDTQYF. The CDR3 region has the DNA TGTGCCAGCAGAGGACTAGCGGGGGCCCGCACAGATACGCAGTATTTT. Full variable domain (remainder filled in from reference TRBV2 and TRBJ2-3): EPEVTQTPSHQVTQMGQEVILRCVPISNHLYFYWYRQILGQKVEFLVSFYNNEISEKSEIFDDQFSVERPDGSNFTLKIRSTKLEDSAMYFCASRGLAGARTDTQYFGPGTRLTVL.

The chain joins TRBV5-6 to TRBJ1-1, with 10 bases lining up with TRBD1. Germline CDR1 SGHDT, CDR2 YYEEEE. V dropped 0 bases and J dropped 0; count of bases not matched to a gene: 2. The CDR3 has 16 residues. In DNA form, the CDR3 reads TGTGCCAGCAGCTTGGGACAGGGGGCCTTGAACACTGAAGCTTTCTTT. It specifies CASSLGQGALNTEAFF.

This chain connects TRBV6-5 to TRBJ2-1; D not resolved. The CDR3 spans 15 residues. The ends were cut back, 2 bases at V and 2 bases at J, with 10 bases in the middle. The germline gives CDR1 MNHEY, CDR2 SVGAGI. The DNA of the CDR3 is TGTGCCAGCAGTTACGGTGGAACAGCCTACAATGAGCAGTTCTTC. This codes for CASSYGGTAYNEQFF.

The rearrangement uses TRBV2 and TRBJ2-3; 9 nucleotides match TRBD2. J was trimmed by 6 bases and V by 7 bases; bases with no gene match: 11. CDR1 is SNHLY, CDR2 FYNNEI, per germline. CDR3 length equals 15 residues. The CDR3 reads CASTGSSGGLDTQYF. The DNA of the CDR3 is TGTGCCAGCACCGGTAGTAGCGGGGGCCTGGATACGCAGTATTTT. Looking up the rest from reference TRBV2 and TRBJ2-3 gives the full variable domain: EPEVTQTPSHQVTQMGQEVILRCVPISNHLYFYWYRQILGQKVEFLVSFYNNEISEKSEIFDDQFSVERPDGSNFTLKIRSTKLEDSAMYFCASTGSSGGLDTQYFGPGTRLTVL.

This sequence joins TRBV5-4 and TRBJ2-1; possible D gene TRBD1, 7 bases. V dropped 4 bases and J dropped 5 bases, with 16 bases sitting between them. From germline, CDR1 is SGHNT and CDR2 YYREEE (reference sequence). CDR3 length equals 15 residues. The CDR3 nucleotides are TGTGCCAGCAGCATCGATGGAGGGGGCAACAATGAGCAGTTCTTC. Translating gives CASSIDGGGNNEQFF.

The rearrangement uses TRBV7-2 and TRBJ2-1, with 15 bases lining up with TRBD2. The trim removed 4 bases at V and 8 bases at J, leaving 9 bases unmatched. CDR3 length: 17 amino acids. The germline gives CDR1 SGHTA, CDR2 FQGNSA. DNA of the CDR3: TGTGCCAGCAGCTCCAGGACTAGCGGGGGGGCAGGGGATGAGCAGTTCTTC. This encodes CASSSRTSGGAGDEQFF.

The chain combines TRBV25-1 with TRBJ2-5; D might be TRBD2 (6 bases). CDR1 is MGHDK and CDR2 is SYGVNS in the germline V gene. CDR3 length: 14 amino acids. The germline V and J ends were trimmed by 6 bases and 3 bases, with 14 bases remaining between them. The CDR3 loop is CASRHFGSEETQYF. The CDR3 DNA reads TGTGCCAGCAGACACTTCGGGAGTGAAGAGACCCAGTACTTC.

The rearrangement links TRBV5-1 to TRBJ2-1; 7 bases match TRBD2. The germline CDR1 and CDR2 sequences are SGHRS and YFSETQ. Trimming cost V 4 bases and J 6 bases; bases outside gene matches: 16. This CDR3 is 17 amino acids long. The CDR3 sequence: CASSLLGGKRGINEQFF. The CDR3 DNA reads TGCGCCAGCAGCCTGCTGGGGGGAAAGCGGGGAATCAATGAGCAGTTCTTC.

The chain combines TRBV9 with TRBJ2-7, with a weak D call TRBD1 (5 bases). This CDR3 spans 14 amino acids. Trimming cost V 2 bases and J 4 bases, with 13 bases left between them. Looked up from germline, CDR1 is SGDLS and CDR2 is YYNGEE. Written as DNA, the CDR3 is TGTGCCAGCAGCGTGGGGCAACCAGGGTACGAGCAGTACTTC. Protein product: CASSVGQPGYEQYF.

The gene calls are TRBV2 and TRBJ1-2, with D maybe TRBD1 (5 bases). CDR1 SNHLY and CDR2 FYNNEI come from the germline V gene. Trimming removed 3 bases at V and 2 bases at J, with 7 bases between. The CDR3 covers 13 residues. The CDR3 sequence: CASSDTGNYGYTF. CDR3 DNA: TGTGCCAGCAGTGACACAGGAAACTATGGCTACACCTTC.

The chain carries TRBV5-6 and TRBJ1-1; D is unclear. Trimming took 3 bases from V and 5 from J, leaving 8 bases between them. This CDR3 contains 12 residues. Per germline, CDR1 SGHDT and CDR2 YYEEEE. CDR3 DNA: TGTGCCAGCAGCTCCCAGGTGACTGAAGCTTTCTTT. This codes for CASSSQVTEAFF.